The clone carrying this TCR beta chain was observed a few times. The antigen remains unidentified. Donors in the study were healthy people who gave bone marrow. Likely unrecorded immune exposures existed in these nominally healthy donors. The data belong to a study of cytomegalovirus exposure and HLA in healthy donors. Study results and caveats: A missense DCLRE1C variant was associated with V- and J-gene trimming of TCR beta chains in a later analysis, and an independent cohort replicated the association. In an earlier analysis, about 87% or about 30%: the productive usage of most TCR beta V segments.

13 Jbeta primers and 60 Vbeta primers were used for the PCR. The table came from immunoSEQ multiplex PCR; TCRdb's copy has only in-frame clones and leaves some out. Among 150,000 to 200,000 clones listed, roughly 70% were seen once. The germline V and J ends were trimmed by 5 bases and 6 bases, with 13 bases remaining between them. Germline V CDR1 and CDR2: MNHEY, SVGAGI. This CDR3 is 14 amino acids long. Material: PBMCs. The rearrangement links TRBV6-5 to TRBJ2-2; D perhaps matches TRBD2 (6 bases). The receptor's source is a woman between 40 and 55 years old in good health and CMV-seropositive. CDR3 residues: CASSVGGPPGELFF. CDR3 nucleotides: TGTGCCAGCAGTGTAGGAGGGCCCCCCGGGGAGCTGTTTTTT.